Below, 3 T cell receptor beta chains from the same sample are listed, as sequenced in a study of T cells in tuberculosis (dated by TCRdb to 2016 to 2019). Receptor libraries were prepared by the immunoSEQ multiplex PCR assay. The clones in this table, taken by TCRdb from immuneACCESS, are in-frame only. Not every clone is retained; where verified, under half of the shortfall comes from an unresolved V gene, and the cause of the rest is unknown. This sample gives roughly 34,000 clones in total; 80% to 95% of them show up just once. The top ten clones comprise 7.7% of the sample. The sample taken for sequencing was PBMCs. The source of these receptors is a donor aged 5 to 30 with latent tuberculosis or without tuberculosis infection. Some clones in this sample may be carry-over from other donors' samples.

This chain connects TRBV27 to TRBJ1-1; TRBD1 matches at 8 bases. The V gene's germline CDR1 is MNHEY and CDR2 SMNVEV (reference sequence). Trimming cost V 4 bases and J 5 bases; bases outside gene matches: 9. The CDR3 is made up of 15 amino acids. The CDR3 DNA reads as TGTGCCAGCAGTTCCCTAGGACAGGGACCGACTGAAGCTTTCTTT. The encoded protein is CASSSLGQGPTEAFF.

CDR3 residues: CATSRGFAGTEAFF. DNA of the CDR3: TGTGCCACCAGCAGAGGTTTTGCGGGAACTGAAGCTTTCTTT. This chain uses TRBV15 with TRBJ1-1; no firm D call. The CDR3 runs to 14 residues. V was shortened by 1 base and J by 5 bases, with 11 bases between the two germline ends. From germline, CDR1 is LNHNV and CDR2 YYDKDF (reference sequence).

The chain links TRBV27 to TRBJ2-1; D might be TRBD2 (6 bases). The CDR3 sequence is 16 residues long. Germline V gene lookup returns CDR1 MNHEY and CDR2 SMNVEV (reference sequence). Trimming took 3 bases from V and 1 from J, leaving 13 bases between them. The CDR3 spells CASSFGRGGSYNEQFF. The CDR3 DNA is TGTGCCAGCAGTTTCGGGCGGGGAGGTTCCTACAATGAGCAGTTCTTC.